This T cell receptor (beta chain) was identified in a study of blood T cell repertoires in COVID-19 (dated by TCRdb to 2018 to 2020). The study in broad terms: Collaborator samples came from the United States, Italy and Spain and covered acute and convalescent phases of COVID-19. Where HLA class I and class II types were available, the types were taken from metadata supplied by the sample provider, not from assay-based typing. Deeply sampled blood TCRbeta repertoires from subjects exposed to, actively infected with, or recovered from COVID-19 were included in the dataset. The material from the prospective study consisted of cDNA or gDNA derived from T cells, B-cell-depleted T cells, or PBMCs. Sample metadata almost always included a de-identified subject ID, COVID-19 status, age in years and sex. The repertoires were released in a freely available public database meant as a resource for research on the immune response to SARS-CoV-2. The samples were drawn from two sources: the first 160 participants of the ongoing ImmuneRACE study, and fewer than 1,500 subjects contributed by 6 global collaborators. What the study reported, not specific to this receptor: The amount of clinical and demographic metadata varied by source and participant and was provided uncurated.

The V end loses 3 bases and the J end loses 6 bases, and a stretch of 27 bases separates them. Including the terminal cysteine and phenylalanine, the CDR3 comprises 19 residues. Only the CDR3 DNA is retained, 57 bases long and in frame from the first base. In the germline V gene (reference sequence), CDR1 corresponds to MNHEY and CDR2 to SMNVEV. TCRbeta CDR3 regions were amplified from genomic DNA by means of the immunoSEQ Assay, a bias-controlled multiplex PCR. The study's processing was this. Nucleated cell counts per sample were estimated from amplification of reference gene primers within the assay. To quantify the absolute abundance of each unique TCRbeta CDR3 rearrangement, sequence reads were collapsed and filtered. For each sample, productive Simpson clonality was calculated as the square root of Simpson's diversity index across productive rearrangements. TCRdb's version of the immuneACCESS table is confined to in-frame rearrangements and falls short of the full clone set. An unresolved V gene accounts for under half of the shortfall where checked; the remainder is of unknown origin. That table gives V, J and clone size, and the DNA gave D and trimming. The sample table records approximately 250,000 clones; around 87% of these occur just once. The top ten clones comprise roughly 4.9% of the sample.

As to this clone: The specificity of this receptor is unknown. It has no much larger one-base neighbor in the sample; base qualities were not kept.

One collaborating source in Seattle enrolled patients during active infection and followed them longitudinally through the course of disease. Each collaborating institution followed its own protocols to collect whole blood in K2EDTA tubes. For TCRbeta analysis, collaborator samples were shipped as frozen whole blood, as isolated PBMCs, or as DNA extracted from either sample type. This sequence uses TRBV27 and TRBJ2-1; TRBD2 is perhaps the D gene, given 7 matching bases. The sample was peripheral blood. This receptor was identified in a woman in her fifties or sixties with COVID-19, enrolled during active disease. Here the CDR3 is given as CASSFVRGGMTAVGNEQFF. The nucleotides read TGTGCCAGCAGTTTTGTGAGGGGGGGTATGACGGCTGTAGGCAATGAGCAGTTCTTC.